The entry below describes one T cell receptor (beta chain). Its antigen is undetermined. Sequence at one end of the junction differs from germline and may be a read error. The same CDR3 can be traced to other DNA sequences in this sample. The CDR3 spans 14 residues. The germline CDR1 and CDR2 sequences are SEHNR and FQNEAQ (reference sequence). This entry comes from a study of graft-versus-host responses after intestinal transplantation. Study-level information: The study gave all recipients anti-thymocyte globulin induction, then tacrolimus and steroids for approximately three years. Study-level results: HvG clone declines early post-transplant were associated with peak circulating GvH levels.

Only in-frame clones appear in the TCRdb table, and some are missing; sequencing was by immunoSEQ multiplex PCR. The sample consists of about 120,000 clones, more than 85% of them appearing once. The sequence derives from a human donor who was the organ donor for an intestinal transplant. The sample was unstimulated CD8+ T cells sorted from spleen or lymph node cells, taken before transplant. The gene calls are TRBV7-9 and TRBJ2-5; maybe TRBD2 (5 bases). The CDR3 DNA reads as TGTGCCAGCAGCCTAGCCGGATCAGAAGAGACCCAGTACTTC. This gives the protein CASSLAGSEETQYF.